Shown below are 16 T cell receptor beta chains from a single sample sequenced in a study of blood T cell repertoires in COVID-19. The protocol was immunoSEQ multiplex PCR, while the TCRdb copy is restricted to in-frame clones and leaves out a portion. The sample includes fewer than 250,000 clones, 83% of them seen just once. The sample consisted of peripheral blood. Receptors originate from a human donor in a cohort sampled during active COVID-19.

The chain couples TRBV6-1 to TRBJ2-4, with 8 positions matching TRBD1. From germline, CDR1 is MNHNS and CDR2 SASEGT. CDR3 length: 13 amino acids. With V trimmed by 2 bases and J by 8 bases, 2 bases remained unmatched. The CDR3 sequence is CASSETGGDIQYF. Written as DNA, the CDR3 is TGTGCCAGCAGTGAAACAGGGGGAGACATTCAGTACTTC.

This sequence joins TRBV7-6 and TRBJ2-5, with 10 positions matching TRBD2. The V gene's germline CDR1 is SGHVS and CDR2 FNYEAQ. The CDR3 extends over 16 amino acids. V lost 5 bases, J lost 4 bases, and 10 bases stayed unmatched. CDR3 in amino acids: CASSLGLAQLVETQYF. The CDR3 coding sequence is TGTGCCAGCAGCCTGGGACTAGCGCAACTGGTAGAGACCCAGTACTTC.

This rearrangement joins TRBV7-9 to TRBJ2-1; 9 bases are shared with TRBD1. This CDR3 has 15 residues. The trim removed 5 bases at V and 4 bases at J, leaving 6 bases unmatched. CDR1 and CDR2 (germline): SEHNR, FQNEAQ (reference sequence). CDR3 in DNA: TGTGCCAGCAGCCCCTCGGGGACAGGGTACAATGAGCAGTTCTTC. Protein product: CASSPSGTGYNEQFF.

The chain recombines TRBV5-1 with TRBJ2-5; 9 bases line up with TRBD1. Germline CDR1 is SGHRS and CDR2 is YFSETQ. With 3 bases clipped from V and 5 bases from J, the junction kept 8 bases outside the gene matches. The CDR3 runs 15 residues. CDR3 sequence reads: CASSWGQGTGETQYF. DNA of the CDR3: TGCGCCAGCAGCTGGGGACAGGGAACTGGGGAGACCCAGTACTTC.

The CDR3 nucleotides are TGTGCCAGCAGAAGCTACAATCAGCCCCAGCATTTT. This gives the protein CASRSYNQPQHF. V usage is TRBV6-5 and J usage is TRBJ1-5, with no clear D. CDR3 length equals 12 residues. Deletions cut 6 bases from V and 3 bases from J, with 6 bases between. Looked up from germline, CDR1 is MNHEY and CDR2 is SVGAGI.

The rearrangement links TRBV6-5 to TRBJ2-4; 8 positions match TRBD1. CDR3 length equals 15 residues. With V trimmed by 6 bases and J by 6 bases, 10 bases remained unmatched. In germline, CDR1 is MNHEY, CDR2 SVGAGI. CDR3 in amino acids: CASRRTRQGLNIQYF. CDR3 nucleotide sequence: TGTGCCAGCAGACGAACTCGACAGGGGCTAAACATTCAGTACTTC.

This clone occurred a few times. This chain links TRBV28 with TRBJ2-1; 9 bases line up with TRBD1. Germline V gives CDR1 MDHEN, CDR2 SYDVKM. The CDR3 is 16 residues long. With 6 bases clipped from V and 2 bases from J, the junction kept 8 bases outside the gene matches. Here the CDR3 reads CASRGMDRGTYNEQFF. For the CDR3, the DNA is TGTGCCAGCAGGGGGATGGACAGGGGTACCTACAATGAGCAGTTCTTC.

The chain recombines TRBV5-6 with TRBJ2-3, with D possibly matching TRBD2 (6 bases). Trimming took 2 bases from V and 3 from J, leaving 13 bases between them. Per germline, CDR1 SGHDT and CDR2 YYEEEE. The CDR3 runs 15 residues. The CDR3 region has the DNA TGTGCCAGCAGCTTCCCTCCGGGACTTACAGATACGCAGTATTTT. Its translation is CASSFPPGLTDTQYF.

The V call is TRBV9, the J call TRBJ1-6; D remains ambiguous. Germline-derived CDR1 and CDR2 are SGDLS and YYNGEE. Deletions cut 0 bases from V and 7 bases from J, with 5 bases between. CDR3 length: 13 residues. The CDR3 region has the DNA TGTGCCAGCAGCGTAGCTCCGAATTCACCCCTCCACTTT. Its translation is CASSVAPNSPLHF.

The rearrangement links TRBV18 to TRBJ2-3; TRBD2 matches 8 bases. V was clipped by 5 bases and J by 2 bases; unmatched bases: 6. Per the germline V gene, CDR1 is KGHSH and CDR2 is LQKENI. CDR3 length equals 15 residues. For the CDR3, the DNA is TGTGCCAGCTCAAGGGCTAGCGGGTTCACAGATACGCAGTATTTT. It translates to CASSRASGFTDTQYF.

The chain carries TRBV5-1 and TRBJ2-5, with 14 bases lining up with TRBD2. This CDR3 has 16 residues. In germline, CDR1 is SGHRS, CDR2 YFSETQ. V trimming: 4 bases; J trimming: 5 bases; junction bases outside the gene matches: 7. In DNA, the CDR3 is TGCGCCAGCAGCCCCCGACTAGCGGGAGGGCCTGAGACCCAGTACTTC. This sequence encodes CASSPRLAGGPETQYF.

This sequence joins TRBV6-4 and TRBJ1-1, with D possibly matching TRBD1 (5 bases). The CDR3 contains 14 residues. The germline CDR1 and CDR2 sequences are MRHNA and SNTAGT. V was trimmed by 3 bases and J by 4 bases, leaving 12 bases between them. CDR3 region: CASSEHGGGTEAFF. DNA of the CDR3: TGTGCCAGCAGTGAACACGGGGGGGGCACTGAAGCTTTCTTT.

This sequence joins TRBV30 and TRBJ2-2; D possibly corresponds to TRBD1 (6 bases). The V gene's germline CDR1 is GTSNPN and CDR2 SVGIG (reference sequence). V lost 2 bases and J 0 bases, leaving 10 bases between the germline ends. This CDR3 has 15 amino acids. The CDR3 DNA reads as TGTGCCTGGAGTCTCGGGACACCGAACACCGGGGAGCTGTTTTTT. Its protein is CAWSLGTPNTGELFF.

This CDR3 is CASSYLSDEQYF. CDR3 bases: TGTGCCAGCAGTTATCTATCGGACGAGCAGTACTTC. The chain couples TRBV6-6 to TRBJ2-7; D gene ambiguous. The CDR3 sequence is 12 residues long. Germline V CDR1 and CDR2: MNHNY, SVGAGI (reference sequence). Trimming took 3 bases from V and 5 from J, leaving 8 bases between them.

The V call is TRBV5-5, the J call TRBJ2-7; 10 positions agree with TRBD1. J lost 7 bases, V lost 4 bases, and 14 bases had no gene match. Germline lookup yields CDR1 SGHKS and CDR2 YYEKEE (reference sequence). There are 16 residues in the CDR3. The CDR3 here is CASSTDRDRGIWEQYF. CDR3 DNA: TGTGCCAGCAGCACAGACCGGGACAGGGGAATTTGGGAGCAGTACTTC.

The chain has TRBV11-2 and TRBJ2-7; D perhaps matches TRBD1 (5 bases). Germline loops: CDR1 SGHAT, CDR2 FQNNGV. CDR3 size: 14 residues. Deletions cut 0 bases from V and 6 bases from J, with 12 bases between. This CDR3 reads CASSLDRALGEQYF. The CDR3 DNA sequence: TGTGCCAGCAGCTTAGACAGGGCCTTGGGCGAGCAGTACTTC.